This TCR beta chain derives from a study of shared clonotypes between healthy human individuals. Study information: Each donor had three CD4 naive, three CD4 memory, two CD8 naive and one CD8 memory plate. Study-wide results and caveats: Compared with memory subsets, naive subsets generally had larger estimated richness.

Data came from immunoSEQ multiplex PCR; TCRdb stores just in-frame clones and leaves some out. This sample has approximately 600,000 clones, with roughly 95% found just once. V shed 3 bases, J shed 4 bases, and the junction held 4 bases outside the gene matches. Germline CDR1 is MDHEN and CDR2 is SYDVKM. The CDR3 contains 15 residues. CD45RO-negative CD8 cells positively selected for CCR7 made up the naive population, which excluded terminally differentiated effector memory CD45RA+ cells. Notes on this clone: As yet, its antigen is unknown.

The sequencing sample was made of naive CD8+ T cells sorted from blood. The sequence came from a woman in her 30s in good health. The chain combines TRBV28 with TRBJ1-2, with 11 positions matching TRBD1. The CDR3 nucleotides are TGTGCCAGCAGTTTCCGGGACAGGGGGACCTATGGCTACACCTTC. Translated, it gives CASSFRDRGTYGYTF.